The 2 T cell receptor beta chains listed next were all sequenced from one sample in a study of T cell responses to AZD1222 COVID-19 vaccine (dated by TCRdb to 2020 to 2022). Receptors were amplified or captured by the immunoSEQ multiplex PCR assay. TCRdb stores this immuneACCESS table with in-frame sequences only. Part of the clones is absent; in the studies checked, under half of the shortfall reflects unresolved V genes, and no reason is known for the rest. For this sample there are fewer than 150,000 clones; 70% to 90% appear just once. Over 3% of the sample lies in the top ten. The meaning of the sample's time point label: about 28 days (+/-7) after the second vaccine dose. The input for sequencing was peripheral blood, taken 28 days after the second AZD1222 dose. The origin of the receptors is an adult who received the AZD1222 COVID-19 vaccine.

In DNA, the CDR3 is TGTGCCAGCAGTTTATCTGGACGGACCTACGAGCAGTACTTC. Residues: CASSLSGRTYEQYF. The chain uses TRBV28 and TRBJ2-7, with D unclear. This CDR3 comprises 14 residues. V was pared by 1 base and J by 2 bases, with 9 bases between. Per the germline V gene, CDR1 is MDHEN and CDR2 is SYDVKM.

The V and J genes are TRBV4-1 and TRBJ2-7; D ambiguous. The CDR3 sequence is 15 residues long. CDR1 and CDR2 from the germline V gene are MGHRA and YSYEKL. V lost 4 bases to trimming and J lost 3 bases, with 16 bases between them. CDR3 in amino acids: CASSRTPDALYEQYF. The CDR3 DNA sequence: TGCGCCAGCAGCCGTACCCCAGATGCCCTCTACGAGCAGTACTTC.